The 21 T cell receptor beta chains below all came from one sample that was sequenced in a study of blood T cell repertoires in COVID-19. Profiled with immunoSEQ multiplex PCR; TCRdb holds only in-frame clones, not every one. This repertoire shows 190,000 or so clones, 85% to 90% found once; its top ten account for over 0.95%. Sequencing used PBMCs or T cells enriched from blood (not recorded which). The receptors were gathered from a young man who had recovered from COVID-19.

The chain joins TRBV19 to TRBJ1-1; tentatively, D is TRBD1 (5 bases). The CDR3 contains 14 residues. V lost 9 bases and J lost 4, with 18 bases in between. Germline V CDR1 and CDR2: LNHDA, SQIVND (reference sequence). The CDR3 DNA follows: TGTGCCAGCCGATCGGGAGGGGTGGGCACTGAAGCTTTCTTT. Protein sequence: CASRSGGVGTEAFF. Full variable domain (outside the CDR3, taken from reference TRBV19 and TRBJ1-1): DGGITQSPKYLFRKEGQNVTLSCEQNLNHDAMYWYRQDPGQGLRLIYYSQIVNDFQKGDIAEGYSVSREKKESFPLTVTSAQKNPTAFYLCASRSGGVGTEAFFGQGTRLTVV.

This rearrangement joins TRBV4-2 to TRBJ2-7; TRBD2 agrees at 13 bases. J lost 0 bases, V lost 2 bases, and 4 bases had no gene match. There are 17 residues in the CDR3. CDR1 LGHNA and CDR2 YNFKEQ come from the germline V gene. The CDR3 sequence: CASSQSGLAGDSYEQYF. The CDR3 bases are TGTGCCAGCAGCCAAAGCGGACTAGCGGGGGACTCCTACGAGCAGTACTTC.

In the case of this clone: Other DNA sequences in the same sample also yield this CDR3. The rearrangement links TRBV29-1 to TRBJ2-7, with 12 bases that match TRBD2. Germline V gives CDR1 SQVTM, CDR2 ANQGSEA. The ends lost 1 base at V and 3 bases at J; junction bases unmatched: 4. The CDR3 is 15 amino acids. CDR3 DNA sequence: TGCAGCGTTGAAGGCCTAGCGGGGGGGATCTACGAGCAGTACTTC. Protein sequence: CSVEGLAGGIYEQYF.

The V gene is TRBV7-6, the J gene TRBJ2-2, with D maybe TRBD2 (6 bases). This CDR3 spans 16 amino acids. Trimming removed 2 bases from V and 1 base from J, with 11 bases in between. Germline V gene sequence: CDR1 SGHVS, CDR2 FNYEAQ. CDR3 nucleotides: TGTGCCAGCAGCTTATTCGGGGGAGAGAACACCGGGGAGCTGTTTTTT. Protein sequence: CASSLFGGENTGELFF.

The rearrangement joins TRBV7-9 to TRBJ2-4, with D possibly being TRBD1 (6 bases). This CDR3 contains 16 residues. Trimming stripped 7 bases from V and 0 bases from J, with 16 bases between. Germline CDR1 and CDR2: SEHNR and FQNEAQ (reference sequence). The CDR3 region is CASTLLDSLAKNIQYF. CDR3 DNA sequence: TGTGCCAGCACCCTGCTGGACAGCCTAGCCAAAAACATTCAGTACTTC. Variable domain in full (rest from reference TRBV7-9 and TRBJ2-4): DTGVSQNPRHKITKRGQNVTFRCDPISEHNRLYWYRQTLGQGPEFLTYFQNEAQLEKSRLLSDRFSAERPKGSFSTLEIQRTEQGDSAMYLCASTLLDSLAKNIQYFGAGTRLSVL.

The chain has TRBV11-2 and TRBJ1-1; D not resolved. In germline, CDR1 is SGHAT, CDR2 FQNNGV. The CDR3 loop spans 13 amino acids. V was cut by 5 bases and J by 4 bases, with 11 bases left in between. The CDR3 region has the DNA TGTGCCAGCAGCCTTCGGAGGAGCACTGAAGCTTTCTTT. Translation gives CASSLRRSTEAFF.

The chain is built from TRBV9 and TRBJ2-2; 9 positions agree with TRBD1. This CDR3 region has 14 residues. Germline loops: CDR1 SGDLS, CDR2 YYNGEE. Unmatched junction bases numbered 3, after V lost 3 bases and J lost 6 bases. CDR3 loop: CASSARQGAGELFF. The DNA for the CDR3 is TGTGCCAGCAGCGCCAGACAGGGGGCCGGGGAGCTGTTTTTT.

V and J are TRBV30 and TRBJ2-1, with a weak D call TRBD2 (5 bases). Per the germline V gene, CDR1 is GTSNPN and CDR2 is SVGIG (reference sequence). V lost 1 base and J lost 4, with 8 bases in between. The CDR3 is 13 amino acids. The DNA of the CDR3 is TGTGCCTGGAGTGCCGGGGAGTACAATGAGCAGTTCTTC. It is translated as CAWSAGEYNEQFF.

The rearrangement uses TRBV30 and TRBJ1-2; 8 bases fit TRBD1. The CDR3 length is 17 residues. Germline V gene lookup returns CDR1 GTSNPN and CDR2 SVGIG (reference sequence). Unmatched junction bases numbered 14, after V lost 0 bases and J lost 5 bases. CDR3 nucleotide sequence: TGTGCCTGGAGTGTTTCTGGGGTACCAGGGGGCGGATATGGCTACACCTTC. Protein sequence: CAWSVSGVPGGGYGYTF.

V usage is TRBV24-1 and J usage is TRBJ2-2; TRBD1 might be the D (6 bases). The CDR3 consists of 18 residues. Germline assignment: CDR1 KGHDR and CDR2 SFDVKD. V was pared by 2 bases and J by 0 bases, with 15 bases between. CDR3 nucleotide sequence: TGTGCCACCAGTGATTCGCTCAGGGGCCGGGCGAACACCGGGGAGCTGTTTTTT. Translated, it gives CATSDSLRGRANTGELFF.

The V call is TRBV2, the J call TRBJ2-7; no clear D. The CDR3 loop spans 14 amino acids. Germline-derived CDR1 and CDR2 are SNHLY and FYNNEI. Deletions cut 4 bases from V and 4 bases from J, with 14 bases between. The DNA for the CDR3 is TGTGCCAGCAGTGGCACGGAGTTTGGGTACGAGCAGTACTTC. Its translation: CASSGTEFGYEQYF.

The chain joins TRBV11-2 to TRBJ1-1; tentatively, D is TRBD1 (6 bases). V was trimmed by 1 base and J by 4 bases, leaving 16 bases between them. This CDR3 is 16 amino acids long. Germline assignment: CDR1 SGHAT and CDR2 FQNNGV. This chain's CDR3 is CASSLALQGLGTEAFF. CDR3 DNA sequence: TGTGCCAGCAGCTTAGCCCTACAGGGATTGGGCACTGAAGCTTTCTTT.

V and J are TRBV4-3 and TRBJ1-2; a weak D match, TRBD1 (5 bases). The CDR3 length is 15 residues. CDR1 and CDR2 from the germline V gene are LGHNA and YSLEER. V was cut by 4 bases and J by 3 bases, with 15 bases left in between. CDR3 sequence: CASSPSVAGYYGYTF. The CDR3 DNA is TGCGCCAGCAGCCCATCGGTGGCAGGGTACTATGGCTACACCTTC.

The chain couples TRBV29-1 to TRBJ1-5, with 7 bases fitting TRBD1. CDR1 is SQVTM, CDR2 ANQGSEA, per germline. The CDR3 totals 13 residues. The junction had 4 bases not matched to a gene; V was cut back by 5 bases and J by 3 bases. The CDR3 loop is CSVSGQLNQPQHF. In DNA form, the CDR3 reads TGCAGCGTTTCGGGACAGCTCAATCAGCCCCAGCATTTT. Variable domain in full (rest from reference TRBV29-1 and TRBJ1-5): SAVISQKPSRDICQRGTSLTIQCQVDSQVTMMFWYRQQPGQSLTLIATANQGSEATYESGFVIDKFPISRPNLTFSTLTVSNMSPEDSSIYLCSVSGQLNQPQHFGDGTRLSIL.

The chain employs TRBV5-1 and TRBJ1-4; perhaps TRBD1 as D (5 bases). Trimming pared 4 bases from V and 8 bases from J, leaving 9 bases between. There are 12 residues in the CDR3. CDR1 is SGHRS, CDR2 YFSETQ, per germline. The CDR3 DNA sequence: TGCGCCAGCAGCGGACGGGGGGAAAAACTGTTTTTT. Its translation: CASSGRGEKLFF. The entire variable domain, with the rest obtained from reference TRBV5-1 and TRBJ1-4, is as follows: KAGVTQTPRYLIKTRGQQVTLSCSPISGHRSVSWYQQTPGQGLQFLFEYFSETQRNKGNFPGRFSGRQFSNSRSEMNVSTLELGDSALYLCASSGRGEKLFFGSGTQLSVL.

The V and J genes are TRBV23-1 and TRBJ1-6; no definite D call. TRBV23-1 is an ORF for which the function is uncertain. The V end lost 7 bases, the J end lost 3 bases, and 13 bases lay between the germline ends. The CDR3 is 15 residues long. The CDR3 DNA reads as TGCGCCAGCAATTCCGCCCAACACTATAATTCACCCCTCCACTTT. This gives the protein CASNSAQHYNSPLHF.

The chain uses TRBV9 and TRBJ1-5, with D possibly being TRBD1 (6 bases). V was pared by 3 bases and J by 3 bases, with 10 bases between. The CDR3 is 14 residues long. Germline CDR1 SGDLS, CDR2 YYNGEE. The CDR3 coding sequence is TGTGCCAGCAGCGCCCGGGACAACAATCAGCCCCAGCATTTT. Protein: CASSARDNNQPQHF.

The J gene is TRBJ2-1, the V gene TRBV7-2; 14 positions match TRBD2. The CDR3 loop spans 18 amino acids. Per the germline V gene, CDR1 is SGHTA and CDR2 is FQGNSA. V was pared by 5 bases and J by 7 bases, with 13 bases of the junction left unmatched. Written as DNA, the CDR3 is TGTGCCAGCAGCCAACGGCCGGGACTAGCGGGAGTAGGGAATGAGCAGTTCTTC. Translating gives CASSQRPGLAGVGNEQFF.

The chain combines TRBV7-2 with TRBJ1-3; D remains unclear. The CDR3 length is 17 residues. The V end was cut by 5 bases, the J end by 0 bases, with 17 bases between. The germline V gene has CDR1 SGHTA and CDR2 FQGNSA. The CDR3 loop is CASSARSATTSGNTIYF. The CDR3 DNA reads as TGTGCCAGCAGCGCTAGATCGGCTACAACCTCTGGAAACACCATATATTTT.

This clone was recorded once. As DNA, the CDR3 is TGTGCCAGTCTGAGGACAGGGGGCTTGAACACTGAAGCTTTCTTT. Translation: CASLRTGGLNTEAFF. The genes are TRBV19 and TRBJ1-1; 11 positions match TRBD1. CDR1 is LNHDA and CDR2 is SQIVND in the germline V gene (reference sequence). The CDR3 consists of 15 residues. Trimming took 8 bases from V and 0 from J; bases not matched to a gene: 5.

The chain recombines TRBV19 with TRBJ2-7, with 7 bases fitting TRBD1. The germline gives CDR1 LNHDA, CDR2 SQIVND (reference sequence). The CDR3 is made up of 13 amino acids. The J segment lost 4 bases and the V segment lost 5 bases, leaving 5 bases of the junction unmatched. In DNA form, the CDR3 reads TGTGCCAGTAGTTTCACAGGGGCTTACGAGCAGTACTTC. Translated: CASSFTGAYEQYF. Using reference TRBV19 and TRBJ2-7 for the parts outside the CDR3, the full variable domain is DGGITQSPKYLFRKEGQNVTLSCEQNLNHDAMYWYRQDPGQGLRLIYYSQIVNDFQKGDIAEGYSVSREKKESFPLTVTSAQKNPTAFYLCASSFTGAYEQYFGPGTRLTVT.